Sequencing of this T cell receptor beta chain was carried out in a study of pediatric ulcerative colitis. Study results and caveats: Rectal repertoires separated controls, mild-moderate and acute severe colitis.

This clone was counted a few times. The antigen remains unidentified. Germline-derived CDR1 and CDR2 are MNHEY and SMNVEV (reference sequence). Trimming took 3 bases from V and 7 from J, leaving 12 bases between them. This CDR3 comprises 14 residues. Clones were sequenced by immunoSEQ multiplex PCR, and TCRdb holds only the in-frame ones, with some missing. This repertoire shows roughly 54,000 clones, about 87% found once; its top ten account for roughly 1.5%. V and J are TRBV27 and TRBJ1-4; D is unclear. The source is a boy between 10 and 17 years old who was a control in a study of pediatric ulcerative colitis. The sequencing input was blood. The chain's CDR3 is CASSLSGSSEKLFF. The DNA for the CDR3 is TGTGCCAGCAGTTTGTCGGGGTCCAGTGAAAAACTGTTTTTT.